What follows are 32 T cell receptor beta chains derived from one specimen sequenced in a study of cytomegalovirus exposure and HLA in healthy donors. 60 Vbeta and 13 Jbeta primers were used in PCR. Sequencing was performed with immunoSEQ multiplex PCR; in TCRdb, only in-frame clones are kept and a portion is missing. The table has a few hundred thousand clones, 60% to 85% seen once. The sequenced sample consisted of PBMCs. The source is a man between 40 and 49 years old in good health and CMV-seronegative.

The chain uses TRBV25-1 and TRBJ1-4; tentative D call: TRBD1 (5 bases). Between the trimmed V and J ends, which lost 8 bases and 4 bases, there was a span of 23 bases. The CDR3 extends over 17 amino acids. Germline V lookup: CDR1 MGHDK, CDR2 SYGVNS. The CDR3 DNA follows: TGTGCCAGCTCCCCCTGGGACTTAATTTTAGATAATGAAAAACTGTTTTTT. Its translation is CASSPWDLILDNEKLFF.

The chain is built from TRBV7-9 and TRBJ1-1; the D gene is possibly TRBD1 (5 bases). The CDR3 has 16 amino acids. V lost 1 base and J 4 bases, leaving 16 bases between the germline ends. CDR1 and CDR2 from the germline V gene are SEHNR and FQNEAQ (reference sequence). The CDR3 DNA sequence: TGTGCCAGCAGCTTAGACGGGAGCCAGGGAGGCACTGAAGCTTTCTTT. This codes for CASSLDGSQGGTEAFF.

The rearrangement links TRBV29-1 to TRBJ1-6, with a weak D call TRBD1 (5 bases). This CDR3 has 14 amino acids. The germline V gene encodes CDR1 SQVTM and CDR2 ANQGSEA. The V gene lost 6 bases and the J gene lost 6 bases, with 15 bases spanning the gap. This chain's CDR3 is CSVLTGGGNSPLHF. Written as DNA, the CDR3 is TGCAGCGTCCTGACGGGGGGTGGTAATTCACCCCTCCACTTT.

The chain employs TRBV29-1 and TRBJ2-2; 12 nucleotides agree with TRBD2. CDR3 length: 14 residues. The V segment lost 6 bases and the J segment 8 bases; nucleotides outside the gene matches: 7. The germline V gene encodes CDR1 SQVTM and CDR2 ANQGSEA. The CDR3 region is CSVRKTSGRGELFF. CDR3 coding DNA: TGCAGCGTCCGAAAGACTAGCGGGAGAGGGGAGCTGTTTTTT.

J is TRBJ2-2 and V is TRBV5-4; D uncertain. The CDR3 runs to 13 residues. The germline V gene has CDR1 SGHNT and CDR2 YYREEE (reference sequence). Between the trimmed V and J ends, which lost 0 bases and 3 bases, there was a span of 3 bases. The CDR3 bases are TGTGCCAGCAGCTTGGCTTACACCGGGGAGCTGTTTTTT. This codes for CASSLAYTGELFF.

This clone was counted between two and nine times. Written as DNA, the CDR3 is TGTGCCAGCAGCTTAGACAGGGCTCGCCATGGGGTAAGCTCCTACAATGAGCAGTTCTTC. Translated: CASSLDRARHGVSSYNEQFF. The chain recombines TRBV11-2 with TRBJ2-1; weak D call: TRBD1 (5 bases). The CDR3 contains 20 residues. Trimming shortened V by 0 bases and J by 0 bases, and 21 bases separated the two germline ends. Germline V gives CDR1 SGHAT, CDR2 FQNNGV.

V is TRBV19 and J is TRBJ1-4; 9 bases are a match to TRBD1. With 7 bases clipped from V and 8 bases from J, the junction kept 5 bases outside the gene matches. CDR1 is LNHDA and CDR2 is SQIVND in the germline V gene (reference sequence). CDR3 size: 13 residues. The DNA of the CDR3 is TGTGCCAGTAAGAACAGGGGGCGAGAAAAACTGTTTTTT. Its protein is CASKNRGREKLFF.

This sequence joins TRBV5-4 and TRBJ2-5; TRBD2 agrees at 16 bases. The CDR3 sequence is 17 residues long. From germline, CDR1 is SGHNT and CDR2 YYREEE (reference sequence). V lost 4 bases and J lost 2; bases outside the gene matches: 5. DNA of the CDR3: TGTGCCAGCAGCCCAGGGACTAGCGGGGGGGTGCAAGAGACCCAGTACTTC. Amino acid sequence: CASSPGTSGGVQETQYF. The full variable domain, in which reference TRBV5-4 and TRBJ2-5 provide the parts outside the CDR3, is ETGVTQSPTHLIKTRGQQVTLRCSSQSGHNTVSWYQQALGQGPQFIFQYYREEENGRGNFPPRFSGLQFPNYSSELNVNALELDDSALYLCASSPGTSGGVQETQYFGPGTRLLVL.

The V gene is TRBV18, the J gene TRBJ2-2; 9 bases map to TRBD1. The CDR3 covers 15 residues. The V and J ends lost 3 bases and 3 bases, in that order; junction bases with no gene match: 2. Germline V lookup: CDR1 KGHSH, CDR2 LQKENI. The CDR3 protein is CASSPRTGDTGELFF. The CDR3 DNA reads TGTGCCAGCTCACCGAGGACAGGGGACACCGGGGAGCTGTTTTTT.

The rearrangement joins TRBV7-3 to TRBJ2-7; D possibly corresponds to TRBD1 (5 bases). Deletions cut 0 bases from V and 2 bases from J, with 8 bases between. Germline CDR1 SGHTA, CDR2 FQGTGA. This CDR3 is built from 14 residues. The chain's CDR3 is CASSLTPGPYEQYF. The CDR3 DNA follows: TGTGCCAGCAGCTTAACCCCAGGGCCCTACGAGCAGTACTTC.

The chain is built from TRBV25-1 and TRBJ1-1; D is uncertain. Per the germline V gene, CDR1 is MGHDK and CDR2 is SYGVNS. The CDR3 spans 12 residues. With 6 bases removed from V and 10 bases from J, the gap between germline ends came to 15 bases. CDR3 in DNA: TGTGCCAGCAGGACTGGAGGTTTCGGAGCTTTCTTT. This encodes CASRTGGFGAFF.

The CDR3 loop reads CASTSQGQGDEQYF. The CDR3 region has the DNA TGTGCCAGCACCAGCCAGGGACAGGGGGACGAGCAGTACTTC. This chain links TRBV5-4 with TRBJ2-5; 11 bases match TRBD1. The J call may be wrong; the DNA end is better matched by TRBJ2-7. This CDR3 spans 14 amino acids. Germline CDR1 is SGHNT and CDR2 is YYREEE (reference sequence).

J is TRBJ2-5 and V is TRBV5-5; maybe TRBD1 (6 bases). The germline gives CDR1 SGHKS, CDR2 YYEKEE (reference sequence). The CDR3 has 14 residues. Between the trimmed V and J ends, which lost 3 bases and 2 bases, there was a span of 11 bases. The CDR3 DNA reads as TGTGCCAGCAGCTCTTCGACAGGACAAGAGACCCAGTACTTC. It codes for CASSSSTGQETQYF.

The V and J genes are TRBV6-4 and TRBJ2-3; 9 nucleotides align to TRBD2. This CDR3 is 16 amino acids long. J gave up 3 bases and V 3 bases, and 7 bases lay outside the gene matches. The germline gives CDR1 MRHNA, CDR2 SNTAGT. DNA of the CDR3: TGTGCCAGCAGTGATAGCGGACTAGCGAGTACAGATACGCAGTATTTT. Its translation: CASSDSGLASTDTQYF.

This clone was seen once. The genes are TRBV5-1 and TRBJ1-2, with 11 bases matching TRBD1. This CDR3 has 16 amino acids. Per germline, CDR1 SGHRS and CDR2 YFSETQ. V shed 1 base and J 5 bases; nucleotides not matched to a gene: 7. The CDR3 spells CASSLRTGGAGYGYTF. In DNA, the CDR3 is TGCGCCAGCAGCTTGAGGACAGGGGGCGCGGGGTATGGCTACACCTTC.

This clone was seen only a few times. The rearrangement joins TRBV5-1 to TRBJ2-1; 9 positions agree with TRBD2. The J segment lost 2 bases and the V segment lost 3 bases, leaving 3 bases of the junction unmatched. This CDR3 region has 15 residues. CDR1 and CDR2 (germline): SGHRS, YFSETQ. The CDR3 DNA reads TGCGCCAGCAGCTCTATAGCGGGAGCCTACAATGAGCAGTTCTTC. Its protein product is CASSSIAGAYNEQFF.

CDR3 protein: CASSNNWEQYF. DNA of the CDR3: TGTGCCAGCAGTAACAATTGGGAGCAGTACTTC. The chain uses TRBV6-5 and TRBJ2-7; D remains ambiguous. The CDR3 is made up of 11 amino acids. CDR1 MNHEY and CDR2 SVGAGI come from the germline V gene. Trimming took off 5 bases at V and 7 bases at J, with 9 bases between the two ends.

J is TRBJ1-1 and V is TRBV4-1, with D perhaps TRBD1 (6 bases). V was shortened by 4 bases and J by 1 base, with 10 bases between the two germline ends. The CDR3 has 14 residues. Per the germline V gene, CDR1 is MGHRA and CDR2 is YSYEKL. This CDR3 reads CASSLQGWNTEAFF. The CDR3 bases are TGCGCCAGCAGCCTCCAGGGGTGGAACACTGAAGCTTTCTTT.

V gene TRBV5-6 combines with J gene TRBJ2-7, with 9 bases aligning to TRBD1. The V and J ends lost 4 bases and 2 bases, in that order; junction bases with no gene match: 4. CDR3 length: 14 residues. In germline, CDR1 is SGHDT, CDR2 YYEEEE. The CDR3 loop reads CASSRQGGTYEQYF. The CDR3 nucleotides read TGTGCCAGCAGCCGACAGGGGGGGACCTACGAGCAGTACTTC.

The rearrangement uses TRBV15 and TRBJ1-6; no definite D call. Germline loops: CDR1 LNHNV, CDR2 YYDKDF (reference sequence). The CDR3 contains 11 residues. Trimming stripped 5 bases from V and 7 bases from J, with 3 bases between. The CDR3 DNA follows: TGTGCCACCAGCCTAAATTCACCCCTCCACTTT. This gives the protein CATSLNSPLHF.

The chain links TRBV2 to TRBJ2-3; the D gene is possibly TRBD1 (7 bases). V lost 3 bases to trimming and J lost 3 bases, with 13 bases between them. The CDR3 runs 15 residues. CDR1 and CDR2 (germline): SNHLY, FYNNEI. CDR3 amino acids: CASSEVTGRTDTQYF. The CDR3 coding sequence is TGTGCCAGCAGTGAGGTGACAGGGAGGACAGATACGCAGTATTTT.

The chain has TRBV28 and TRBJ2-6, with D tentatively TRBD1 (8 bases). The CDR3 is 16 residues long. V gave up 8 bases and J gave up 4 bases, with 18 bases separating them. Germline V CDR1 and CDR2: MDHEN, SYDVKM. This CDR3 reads CASHRGGAGGANVLTF. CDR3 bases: TGTGCCAGCCACAGGGGGGGGGCGGGAGGGGCCAACGTCCTGACTTTC.

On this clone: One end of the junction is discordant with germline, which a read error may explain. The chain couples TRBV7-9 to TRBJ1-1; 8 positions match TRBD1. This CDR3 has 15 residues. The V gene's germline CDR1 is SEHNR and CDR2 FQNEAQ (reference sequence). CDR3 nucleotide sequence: TGTTCCAGCAGCTTCGGGACAGGATTAAGCACTGAAGCTTTCTTT. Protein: CSSSFGTGLSTEAFF.

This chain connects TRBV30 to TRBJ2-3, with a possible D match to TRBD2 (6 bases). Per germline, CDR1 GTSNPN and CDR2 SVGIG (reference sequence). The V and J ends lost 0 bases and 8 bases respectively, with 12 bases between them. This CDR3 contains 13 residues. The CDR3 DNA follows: TGTGCCTGGAGTGTACTGACTAGTTCTACGCAGTATTTT. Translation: CAWSVLTSSTQYF.

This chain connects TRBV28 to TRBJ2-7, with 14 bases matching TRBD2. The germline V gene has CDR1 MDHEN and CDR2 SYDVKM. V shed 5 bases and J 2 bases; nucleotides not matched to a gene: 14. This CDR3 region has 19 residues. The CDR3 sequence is CASSTTGTSGSSGPYEQYF. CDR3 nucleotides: TGTGCCAGCAGTACGACCGGGACTAGCGGGAGTTCGGGGCCCTACGAGCAGTACTTC.

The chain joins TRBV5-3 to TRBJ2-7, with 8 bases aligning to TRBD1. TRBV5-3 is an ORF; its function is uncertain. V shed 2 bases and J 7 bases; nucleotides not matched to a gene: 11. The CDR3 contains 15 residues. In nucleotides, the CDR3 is TGTGCCAGAAGCTTACCGGGACAGGAGGTCGGGGAGCAGTACTTC. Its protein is CARSLPGQEVGEQYF.

The CDR3 coding sequence is TGCAGCGTGGGCCTCCCGACCAGCCAGGAAAAGCAGTACTTC. Translating gives CSVGLPTSQEKQYF. J is TRBJ2-7 and V is TRBV29-1, with D hard to call. CDR3 length equals 14 residues. V dropped 6 bases and J dropped 8 bases, with 23 bases sitting between them. The germline V gene has CDR1 SQVTM and CDR2 ANQGSEA.

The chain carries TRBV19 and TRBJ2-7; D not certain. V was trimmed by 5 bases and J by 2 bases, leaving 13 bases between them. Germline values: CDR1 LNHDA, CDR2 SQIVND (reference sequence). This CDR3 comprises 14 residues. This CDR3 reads CASSVSPAAYEQYF. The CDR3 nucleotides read TGTGCCAGTAGTGTTAGTCCCGCCGCCTACGAGCAGTACTTC.

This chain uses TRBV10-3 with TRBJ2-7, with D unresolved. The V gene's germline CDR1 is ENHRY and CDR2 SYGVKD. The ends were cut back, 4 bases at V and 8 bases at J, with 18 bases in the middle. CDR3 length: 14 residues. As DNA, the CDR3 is TGTGCCATCAGTGGTGACAAGCCCGAACTCAAGCAGTACTTC. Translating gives CAISGDKPELKQYF.

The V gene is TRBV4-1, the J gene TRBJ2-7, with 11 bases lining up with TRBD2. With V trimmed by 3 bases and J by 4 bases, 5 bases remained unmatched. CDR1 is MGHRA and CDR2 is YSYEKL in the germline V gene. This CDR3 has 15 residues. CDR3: CASSHPGLAEYEQYF. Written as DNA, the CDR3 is TGCGCCAGCAGCCACCCGGGACTAGCGGAATACGAGCAGTACTTC.

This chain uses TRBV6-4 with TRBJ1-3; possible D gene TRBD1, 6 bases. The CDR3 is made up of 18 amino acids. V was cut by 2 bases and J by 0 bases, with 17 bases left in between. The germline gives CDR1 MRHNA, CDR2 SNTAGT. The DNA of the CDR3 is TGTGCCAGCAGTGACCTCCAGGGGATGGGGGTCTCTGGAAACACCATATATTTT. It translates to CASSDLQGMGVSGNTIYF.

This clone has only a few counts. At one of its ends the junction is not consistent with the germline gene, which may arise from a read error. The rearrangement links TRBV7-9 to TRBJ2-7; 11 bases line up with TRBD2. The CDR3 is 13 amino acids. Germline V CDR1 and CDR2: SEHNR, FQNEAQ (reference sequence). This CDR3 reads CSSSWTSGREQYF. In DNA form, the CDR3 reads TGTTCCAGCAGCTGGACTAGCGGGCGCGAGCAGTACTTC.